This TCR beta chain was identified in a study of blood T cell repertoires in COVID-19. About the research overall: Specimens from acute and convalescent COVID-19 originated in the United States, Italy and Spain. T cells, B-cell-depleted T cells, or PBMCs supplied cDNA or gDNA.

V dropped 4 bases and J dropped 2; count of bases not matched to a gene: 6. The CDR3 has 15 amino acids. Germline assignment: CDR1 LGHDT and CDR2 YNNKEL (reference sequence). Assay: immunoSEQ multiplex PCR; the TCRdb copy retains only in-frame clones and omits some. The table has 80,000 to 130,000 clones, roughly 90% seen once. Sequencing input: peripheral blood. The clonotype was recovered from a woman aged 55-69 years with acute or convalescent COVID-19. The chain couples TRBV3-1 (or the pseudogene TRBV3-2) to TRBJ1-1; TRBD1 matches at 8 bases. CDR3 residues: CASSLTGTGNTEAFF. The CDR3 bases are TGTGCCAGCAGCCTTACCGGGACAGGCAACACTGAAGCTTTCTTT.